These 8 T cell receptor beta chains came from one sample sequenced in a study of prognosis after radiotherapy for stage I lung cancer. Amplification of the TCR beta CDR3 (from genomic DNA) was done by two-round multiplex PCR. The first PCR round targeted every TRBV and TRBJ gene with specific primers. Each CDR3 protein gets one entry after TCRdb re-called the multiplex PCR reads with MiXCR. The data contain about 59,000 distinct CDR3 sequences, more than 20% of them seen just once; the ten biggest clones take up around 8%. Source: PBMCs, taken before or after stereotactic body radiation therapy (not recorded which). These receptor sequences come from a donor over 45 with non-small cell lung cancer.

This clonotype appeared many times. V gene TRBV11-2 combines with J gene TRBJ2-3; TRBD1 matches at 7 bases. The germline V gene has CDR1 SGHAT and CDR2 FQNNGV. This CDR3 contains 16 residues. The ends lost 5 bases at V and 4 bases at J; junction bases unmatched: 12. The CDR3 sequence: CASSPGTAPEADTQYF. The CDR3 DNA is TGTGCCAGCAGCCCCGGGACAGCTCCGGAGGCAGATACGCAGTATTTT.

This clonotype showed up many times. V usage is TRBV30 and J usage is TRBJ1-2; D ambiguous. Germline loops: CDR1 GTSNPN, CDR2 SVGIG (reference sequence). The CDR3 consists of 13 residues. V lost 3 bases and J lost 6, with 14 bases in between. The CDR3 nucleotides are TGTGCCTGGAGGACCGGTAGGGTACATGGCTACACCTTC. This codes for CAWRTGRVHGYTF.

In its sample, this clonotype was seen many times. This chain connects TRBV9 to TRBJ2-2, with a tentative D call TRBD1 (5 bases). The CDR3 spans 18 residues. The V gene lost 0 bases and the J gene lost 4 bases, with 19 bases spanning the gap. The germline V gene has CDR1 SGDLS and CDR2 YYNGEE. The CDR3 coding sequence is TGTGCCAGCAGCGTAGGAGAAGGGGCCTTCCTGGGCACCGGGGAGCTGTTTTTT. It encodes CASSVGEGAFLGTGELFF.

This clonotype was counted at least ten times. The rearrangement uses TRBV3-1 and TRBJ2-5, with TRBD2 identical over 12 bases. Germline V lookup: CDR1 LGHDT, CDR2 YNNKEL (reference sequence). The CDR3 runs 17 residues. After removal of 4 bases from V and 4 bases from J, the junction contained 10 bases not matched to a gene. In nucleotides, the CDR3 is TGTGCCAGCAGCCCCCTATGGACTAGCGGGGTAGGAGAGACCCAGTACTTC. This translates into CASSPLWTSGVGETQYF.

A note on this clonotype: The germline gene is not matched at one end of the junction; a read error may be the cause. The chain carries TRBV19 and TRBJ1-6; tentative D call: TRBD1 (6 bases). The CDR3 is 13 residues long. CDR1 and CDR2 (germline): LNHDA, SQIVND (reference sequence). Here the CDR3 reads CASKDRFGSALHF. CDR3 in DNA: TGTGCCAGTAAGGACAGATTCGGTTCAGCCCTCCACTTT.

The sample holds many counts of this clonotype. Compared with germline, one end of the junction differs, possibly owing to a read error. The V call is TRBV7-7, the J call TRBJ2-5; 11 nucleotides match TRBD1. Germline CDR1 and CDR2: SSHAT and FNYEAQ (reference sequence). There are 18 residues in the CDR3. The CDR3 DNA follows: TGTGCTAGCAGCTCGAACCCCCCGGGGACAGGGGGGGGAGAGACCCAGTACTTC. This encodes CASSSNPPGTGGGETQYF.

This clonotype was recorded a few times. A much more abundant neighbour one base away suggests this may be a read error. The chain joins TRBV16 to TRBJ2-2; D is ambiguous. This CDR3 contains 14 residues. The V end was cut by 0 bases, the J end by 5 bases, with 7 bases between. Germline CDR1 reads KGHSY; CDR2 reads FQNENV. CDR3 sequence: CASSQSTFTGELFF. The CDR3 DNA sequence: TGTGCCAGCAGCCAATCCACGTTTACCGGGGAGCTGTTTTTT.

About this clonotype itself: Since no conserved phenylalanine or tryptophan closes the CDR3, a read error is the likely cause. The rearrangement uses TRBV7-6 and TRBJ1-4; 7 bases map to TRBD1. This CDR3 region has 15 residues. After removal of 5 bases from V and 5 bases from J, the junction contained 8 bases not matched to a gene. Germline CDR1 SGHVS, CDR2 FNYEAQ. The CDR3 is CASSEKTGLNEKLFL. DNA for the CDR3: TGTGCCAGCAGCGAAAAGACAGGGTTGAATGAAAAACTGTTTCTT.